One and the same sample provided the 20 T cell receptor beta chains below, sequenced in a study of cytomegalovirus exposure and HLA in healthy donors (dated by TCRdb to 2016 to 2017). Library construction relied on the immunoSEQ multiplex PCR assay. TCRdb's version of the immuneACCESS table is confined to in-frame rearrangements and falls short of the full clone set. An unresolved V gene accounts for under half of the shortfall where checked; the remainder is of unknown origin. In this sample the table shows 120,000 or so clones, approximately 94% of which occur a single time. 1.5% to 2% of the sample comes from the top ten. The sequenced material came from PBMCs. These receptors originate from a man between 18 and 29 years old in good health and CMV-seronegative.

The chain recombines TRBV28 with TRBJ2-7; 9 positions match TRBD1. Trimming removed 6 bases from V and 4 bases from J; junction bases left unmatched: 7. The CDR3 consists of 14 residues. Germline CDR1 MDHEN, CDR2 SYDVKM. CDR3 DNA sequence: TGTGCCAGCAGCGTACCTGGGACAGGGTACGAGCAGTACTTC. Amino acid sequence: CASSVPGTGYEQYF. The whole variable domain, filled in from reference TRBV28 and TRBJ2-7, reads DVKVTQSSRYLVKRTGEKVFLECVQDMDHENMFWYRQDPGLGLRLIYFSYDVKMKEKGDIPEGYSVSREKKERFSLILESASTNQTSMYLCASSVPGTGYEQYFGPGTRLTVT.

The chain links TRBV7-2 to TRBJ2-5; D perhaps matches TRBD1 (5 bases). V lost 2 bases, J lost 5 bases, and 6 bases lay in between. The CDR3 covers 12 residues. Germline V gene lookup returns CDR1 SGHTA and CDR2 FQGNSA. CDR3 in DNA: TGTGCCAGCAGCTTATACAGGGAGACCCAGTACTTC. Its translation: CASSLYRETQYF.

The chain couples TRBV6-4 to TRBJ2-3; the match to TRBD2 covers 11 bases. The CDR3 sequence is 14 residues long. V trimming: 4 bases; J trimming: 4 bases; junction bases outside the gene matches: 1. Germline CDR1 is MRHNA and CDR2 is SNTAGT. The CDR3 nucleotides read TGTGCCAGCAGTGTAGCGGGAGGGCCAGATACGCAGTATTTT. It codes for CASSVAGGPDTQYF.

The V and J genes are TRBV28 and TRBJ2-7; perhaps TRBD1 as D (6 bases). The V and J ends lost 7 bases and 2 bases respectively, with 15 bases between them. Per germline, CDR1 MDHEN and CDR2 SYDVKM. CDR3 length: 14 amino acids. The CDR3 loop is CASKQQGDPYEQYF. The CDR3 nucleotides read TGTGCCAGCAAACAACAGGGCGACCCCTACGAGCAGTACTTC.

The J gene is TRBJ1-4, the V gene TRBV28, with 8 bases fitting TRBD1. Germline CDR1 MDHEN, CDR2 SYDVKM. The CDR3 is made up of 15 amino acids. The ends lost 6 bases at V and 2 bases at J; junction bases unmatched: 5. The CDR3 is CASSPTGATNEKLFF. CDR3 bases: TGTGCCAGCAGCCCGACAGGGGCTACTAATGAAAAACTGTTTTTT.

CDR3 nucleotide sequence: TGCGCCAGCAGCCTGCTAGCGGGAGGGAGGGAGACCCAGTACTTC. It yields the protein CASSLLAGGRETQYF. The V and J genes are TRBV4-1 and TRBJ2-5; TRBD2 agrees at 12 bases. The V segment lost 4 bases and the J segment 5 bases; nucleotides outside the gene matches: 5. Germline V gives CDR1 MGHRA, CDR2 YSYEKL. This CDR3 has 15 amino acids.

This chain connects TRBV13 to TRBJ2-7, with D possibly TRBD2 on 6 matching bases. The CDR3 length is 15 residues. The germline V gene encodes CDR1 PRHDT and CDR2 FYEKMQ (reference sequence). V was pared by 5 bases and J by 2 bases, with 16 bases between. CDR3 DNA sequence: TGTGCCAGCAGCCCCGCGGGACCGGAGACCTACGAGCAGTACTTC. Translated, it gives CASSPAGPETYEQYF. Together with reference TRBV13 and TRBJ2-7, the CDR3 gives the full variable domain: AAGVIQSPRHLIKEKRETATLKCYPIPRHDTVYWYQQGPGQDPQFLISFYEKMQSDKGSIPDRFSAQQFSDYHSELNMSSLELGDSALYFCASSPAGPETYEQYFGPGTRLTVT.

The gene calls are TRBV5-1 and TRBJ2-2, with TRBD2 identical over 9 bases. The CDR3 contains 16 residues. Germline trimming cut 4 bases from V and 8 bases from J; bases unmatched to any gene: 12. In germline, CDR1 is SGHRS, CDR2 YFSETQ. Here the CDR3 reads CASSPGVAGVTGELFF. CDR3 DNA: TGCGCCAGCAGCCCCGGGGTAGCGGGAGTTACAGGGGAGCTGTTTTTT.

V and J are TRBV5-4 and TRBJ2-5, with 14 bases fitting TRBD2. The CDR3 is made up of 17 amino acids. CDR1 and CDR2 from the germline V gene are SGHNT and YYREEE (reference sequence). V trimming: 4 bases; J trimming: 4 bases; junction bases outside the gene matches: 9. CDR3 amino acids: CASSGGLAGVDGETQYF. As DNA, the CDR3 is TGTGCCAGCAGCGGGGGACTAGCGGGAGTAGATGGAGAGACCCAGTACTTC.

This clone was counted a single time. The CDR3 is CASSPGLAWQETQYF. Written as DNA, the CDR3 is TGTGCCAGCAGCCCTGGACTAGCGTGGCAGGAGACCCAGTACTTC. J is TRBJ2-5 and V is TRBV7-3, with TRBD2 matching over 9 bases. The V segment lost 5 bases and the J segment 5 bases; nucleotides outside the gene matches: 9. CDR3 size: 15 residues. Per germline, CDR1 SGHTA and CDR2 FQGTGA.

The gene calls are TRBV6-5 and TRBJ1-1, with 7 positions matching TRBD1. This CDR3 has 14 amino acids. V gave up 4 bases and J gave up 3 bases; unmatched junction bases: 5. Germline CDR1 reads MNHEY; CDR2 reads SVGAGI. CDR3 nucleotides: TGTGCCAGCAGTTTATGGGACAGTGACACTGAAGCTTTCTTT. Protein sequence: CASSLWDSDTEAFF.

The rearrangement joins TRBV18 to TRBJ2-7, with 9 bases that match TRBD1. There are 14 residues in the CDR3. The ends lost 3 bases at V and 5 bases at J; junction bases unmatched: 5. The germline V gene encodes CDR1 KGHSH and CDR2 LQKENI. CDR3 protein: CASSPTGQGNEQYF. In DNA, the CDR3 is TGTGCCAGCTCACCGACGGGACAGGGCAACGAGCAGTACTTC.

The rearrangement links TRBV28 to TRBJ1-2; 7 bases align to TRBD1. The CDR3 totals 14 residues. The V and J ends lost 6 bases and 3 bases, in that order; junction bases with no gene match: 7. Germline V gene lookup returns CDR1 MDHEN and CDR2 SYDVKM. The CDR3 is CASRRTGTDYGYTF. As DNA, the CDR3 is TGTGCCAGCAGGCGGACCGGGACAGACTATGGCTACACCTTC.

The sample holds one count of this clone. V gene TRBV5-1 combines with J gene TRBJ2-7; a possible D gene is TRBD1 (5 bases). Germline CDR1 reads SGHRS; CDR2 reads YFSETQ. The CDR3 consists of 15 residues. V was cut by 4 bases and J by 4 bases, with 18 bases left in between. Here the CDR3 DNA reads TGCGCCAGCAGCCCAAAGTTAGGGGCTCCATACGAGCAGTACTTC. It translates to CASSPKLGAPYEQYF.

The chain has TRBV6-1 and TRBJ2-5; 7 positions agree with TRBD2. In germline, CDR1 is MNHNS, CDR2 SASEGT. CDR3 length: 17 amino acids. Germline trimming cut 1 base from V and 5 bases from J; bases unmatched to any gene: 13. The CDR3 region has the DNA TGTGCCAGCAGTGAAGGGTGGTTTTCAGGGACTACGGAGACCCAGTACTTC. Residues: CASSEGWFSGTTETQYF.

The rearrangement uses TRBV9 and TRBJ2-1, with D unresolved. The V gene's germline CDR1 is SGDLS and CDR2 YYNGEE. The CDR3 has 15 amino acids. V gave up 3 bases and J gave up 0 bases, with 10 bases separating them. The CDR3 DNA reads as TGTGCCAGCAGCGCCGAGAGTAGCTCCTACAATGAGCAGTTCTTC. Protein sequence: CASSAESSSYNEQFF.

The chain combines TRBV25-1 with TRBJ1-2; 8 bases fit TRBD1. The germline gives CDR1 MGHDK, CDR2 SYGVNS. The V gene end was trimmed by 3 bases and the J gene end by 5 bases; junction bases not matched to a gene: 14. The CDR3 contains 17 residues. The CDR3 loop reads CASSDVRTGRSRYGYTF. The CDR3 DNA sequence: TGTGCCAGCAGTGATGTCCGGACAGGGAGGTCTCGGTATGGCTACACCTTC.

J is TRBJ2-7 and V is TRBV28; no clear D gene. Germline lookup yields CDR1 MDHEN and CDR2 SYDVKM. V was pared by 4 bases and J by 6 bases, with 19 bases between. The CDR3 length is 15 residues. The CDR3 region has the DNA TGTGCCAGCAGTTCTCATAGTGGGCCGATACTCGAGCAGTACTTC. Its protein product is CASSSHSGPILEQYF.

The sample holds one count of this clone. V gene TRBV6-4 combines with J gene TRBJ2-7; D ambiguous. Deletions cut 1 base from V and 5 bases from J, with 6 bases between. This CDR3 region has 12 residues. Germline V gene lookup returns CDR1 MRHNA and CDR2 SNTAGT. The CDR3 region is CASSDWSDEQYF. For the CDR3, the DNA is TGTGCCAGCAGTGACTGGTCGGACGAGCAGTACTTC.

V usage is TRBV7-9 and J usage is TRBJ2-7, with D maybe TRBD1 (5 bases). CDR1 and CDR2 (germline): SEHNR, FQNEAQ (reference sequence). Trimming shortened V by 6 bases and J by 1 base, and 13 bases separated the two germline ends. This CDR3 has 14 amino acids. In DNA, the CDR3 is TGTGCCAGCAGAGACGGCAGGGTTTCCTACGAGCAGTACTTC. Protein sequence: CASRDGRVSYEQYF.